This T cell receptor beta chain derives from a study of cytomegalovirus exposure and HLA in healthy donors. Study-wide context: Within an early data release were tens of millions of unique TCRs drawn from HLA-typed donors. Notes on the study in general: In an earlier analysis, most TCR beta V segments were productive about 87% or about 30% of the time.

The PCR was carried out with 60 Vbeta primers and 13 Jbeta primers. Measured with immunoSEQ multiplex PCR; TCRdb has only the in-frame clones, and not every one. In the table there are roughly 130,000 clones, 79% of which are singletons. Concerning this clone: The antigen is unknown.

With 3 bases clipped from V and 1 base from J, the junction kept 3 bases outside the gene matches. CDR3 length equals 15 residues. Germline loops: CDR1 SGHRS, CDR2 YFSETQ. The V gene is TRBV5-1, the J gene TRBJ2-5; 10 positions match TRBD2. Sequences were obtained from PBMCs. The clonotype originates from a man in his late teens or twenties in good health and CMV-seronegative. CDR3 residues: CASSSLAGVQETQYF. In DNA form, the CDR3 reads TGCGCCAGCAGCTCGCTAGCGGGAGTCCAAGAGACCCAGTACTTC.